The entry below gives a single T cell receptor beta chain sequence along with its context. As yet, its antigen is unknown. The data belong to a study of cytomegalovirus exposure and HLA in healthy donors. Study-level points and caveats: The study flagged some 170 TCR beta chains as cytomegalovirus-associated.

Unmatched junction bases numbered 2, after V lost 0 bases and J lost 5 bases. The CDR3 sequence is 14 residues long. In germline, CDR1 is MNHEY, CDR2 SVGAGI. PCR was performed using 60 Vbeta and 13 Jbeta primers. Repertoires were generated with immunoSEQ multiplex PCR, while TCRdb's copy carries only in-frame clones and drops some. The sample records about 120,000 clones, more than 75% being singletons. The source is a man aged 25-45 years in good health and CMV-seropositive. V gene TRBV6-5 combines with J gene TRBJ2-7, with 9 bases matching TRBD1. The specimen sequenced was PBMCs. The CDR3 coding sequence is TGTGCCAGCAGTTACTCCGGACAGGGGAACGAGCAGTACTTC. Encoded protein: CASSYSGQGNEQYF.